The 31 T cell receptor beta chains reported below all come from one sample, sequenced in a study of T cells in tuberculosis. Thawed, overnight-rested PBMC were stained with GMM-loaded CD1B tetramer, viability dye and anti-CD3, then sorted. The lipid loaded on the CD1B tetramers was C32 glucose monomycolate from Rhodococcus equi. Using immunoSEQ multiplex PCR, the repertoire was profiled, and TCRdb retains in-frame clones only, with some absent. The table records roughly 60,000 clones, around 81% of them present only once. The sequencing sample was made of CD1b-GMM tetramer-negative cells sorted from PBMCs. The receptors originated from an adult woman with latent tuberculosis.

J is TRBJ1-5 and V is TRBV28, with TRBD1 matching over 11 bases. Germline-derived CDR1 and CDR2 are MDHEN and SYDVKM. V shed 6 bases, J shed 9 bases, and the junction held 10 bases outside the gene matches. The CDR3 is made up of 15 amino acids. CDR3 protein: CASSKDRGPVGPQHF. Written as DNA, the CDR3 is TGTGCCAGCAGCAAGGACAGGGGGCCGGTAGGGCCCCAGCATTTT.

V usage is TRBV18 and J usage is TRBJ1-3; D is possibly TRBD1 (6 bases). Germline loops: CDR1 KGHSH, CDR2 LQKENI. V was clipped by 6 bases and J by 2 bases, with 14 bases between them. The CDR3 contains 15 residues. The CDR3 coding sequence is TGTGCCAGCTCGGGCAGGGGAATCCCTGGAAACACCATATATTTT. This gives the protein CASSGRGIPGNTIYF.

This rearrangement joins TRBV27 to TRBJ2-1; 7 nucleotides agree with TRBD1. The CDR3 is 16 amino acids. V gave up 2 bases and J gave up 5 bases; unmatched junction bases: 9. Germline V gene sequence: CDR1 MNHEY, CDR2 SMNVEV (reference sequence). The CDR3 DNA reads TGTGCCAGCAGTTTACAGAGCCGGGACAGTCACAATGAGCAGTTCTTC. The encoded protein is CASSLQSRDSHNEQFF.

The chain joins TRBV4-2 to TRBJ2-2, with TRBD1 matching 7 bases. V lost 4 bases and J lost 2; bases outside the gene matches: 7. The length of the CDR3 is 16 residues. The germline CDR1 and CDR2 sequences are LGHNA and YNFKEQ. The CDR3 nucleotides read TGTGCCAGCAGCCGAGGCGACAGGGACAACACCGGGGAGCTGTTTTTT. This codes for CASSRGDRDNTGELFF.

The table lists this clone with a count of one. CDR3 coding DNA: TGTGCCAGCAGCTCCGGACTAGCCCGCGGCGAGCAGTACTTC. Protein sequence: CASSSGLARGEQYF. The chain carries TRBV6-5 and TRBJ2-7; 8 positions agree with TRBD2. Germline lookup yields CDR1 MNHEY and CDR2 SVGAGI. Trimming took 6 bases from V and 6 from J; bases not matched to a gene: 10. The CDR3 spans 14 residues.

J is TRBJ2-7 and V is TRBV11-2, with 11 nucleotides matching TRBD2. With 6 bases clipped from V and 0 bases from J, the junction kept 4 bases outside the gene matches. This CDR3 is built from 15 residues. Germline values: CDR1 SGHAT, CDR2 FQNNGV. CDR3 coding DNA: TGTGCCAGCAGTCCTAGCGGGAGGCACTCCTACGAGCAGTACTTC. Amino acids: CASSPSGRHSYEQYF.

The CDR3, as DNA: TGTGCCAGCAGCACACTAGCGGGAGAGCAAGAGACCCAGTACTTC. Its translation: CASSTLAGEQETQYF. The rearrangement uses TRBV7-6 and TRBJ2-5; 11 nucleotides line up with TRBD2. J lost 2 bases, V lost 5 bases, and 4 bases had no gene match. Per germline, CDR1 SGHVS and CDR2 FNYEAQ. The CDR3 runs 15 residues.

V usage is TRBV6-1 and J usage is TRBJ1-2, with a weak D call TRBD1 (6 bases). The CDR3 totals 17 residues. The ends were cut back, 4 bases at V and 6 bases at J, with 24 bases in the middle. Per germline, CDR1 MNHNS and CDR2 SASEGT. Here the CDR3 reads CASSAYPRDPKGDGYTF. CDR3 nucleotides: TGTGCCAGCAGTGCTTATCCCCGGGACCCGAAGGGGGATGGCTACACCTTC.

This clone was observed once. The chain recombines TRBV19 with TRBJ2-3, with 8 bases that match TRBD2. This CDR3 contains 16 residues. Germline-derived CDR1 and CDR2 are LNHDA and SQIVND (reference sequence). V shed 3 bases, J shed 4 bases, and the junction held 9 bases outside the gene matches. The CDR3 sequence is CASSIGSGLAPDTQYF. CDR3 coding DNA: TGTGCCAGTAGTATTGGTAGTGGACTAGCCCCAGATACGCAGTATTTT.

The genes are TRBV10-3 and TRBJ2-7; weak D call: TRBD2 (6 bases). V was clipped by 7 bases and J by 5 bases, with 18 bases between them. Germline CDR1 reads ENHRY; CDR2 reads SYGVKD. The CDR3 consists of 14 residues. The CDR3 is CAIKELSGLDEQYF. The CDR3 bases are TGTGCCATCAAGGAACTGAGCGGGTTGGACGAGCAGTACTTC.

The CDR3 DNA follows: TGTGCCAGCAGTTCCGGGGACAGGGTAGGCGGGGAGCTGTTTTTT. Translating it yields CASSSGDRVGGELFF. The chain joins TRBV28 to TRBJ2-2; TRBD1 aligns across 9 bases. Per germline, CDR1 MDHEN and CDR2 SYDVKM. The CDR3 has 15 amino acids. After removal of 4 bases from V and 7 bases from J, the junction contained 7 bases not matched to a gene.

This sequence joins TRBV7-9 and TRBJ1-4; TRBD1 might be the D (5 bases). This CDR3 contains 17 residues. The V end was cut by 5 bases, the J end by 3 bases, with 19 bases between. Germline CDR1 is SEHNR and CDR2 is FQNEAQ (reference sequence). In DNA, the CDR3 is TGTGCCAGCAGCCAACCCCGTGACAGCATAGCTAATGAAAAACTGTTTTTT. Encoded protein: CASSQPRDSIANEKLFF.

The chain employs TRBV4-1 and TRBJ2-7; no clear D. The CDR3 loop spans 13 amino acids. Deletions cut 0 bases from V and 3 bases from J, with 6 bases between. Per the germline V gene, CDR1 is MGHRA and CDR2 is YSYEKL. The CDR3 DNA sequence: TGCGCCAGCAGCCAAGATGTCAGCTACGAGCAGTACTTC. This encodes CASSQDVSYEQYF.

This sequence joins TRBV6-5 and TRBJ1-1; the D is unclear. Trimming shortened V by 2 bases and J by 1 base, and 5 bases separated the two germline ends. Germline-derived CDR1 and CDR2 are MNHEY and SVGAGI. This CDR3 is built from 13 residues. DNA of the CDR3: TGTGCCAGCAGTTACAGCACGAACACTGAAGCTTTCTTT. It encodes CASSYSTNTEAFF.

Remarks on this clone: Other nucleotide sequences in the sample specify the same CDR3. The chain carries TRBV28 and TRBJ2-7, with D perhaps matching TRBD1 (6 bases). The V and J ends lost 6 bases and 1 base respectively, with 7 bases between them. CDR3 size: 12 residues. From germline, CDR1 is MDHEN and CDR2 SYDVKM. The CDR3 spells CASRTGSYEQYF. CDR3 nucleotide sequence: TGTGCCAGCAGGACAGGTTCCTACGAGCAGTACTTC.

V usage is TRBV4-1 and J usage is TRBJ2-1; a weak D match, TRBD2 (6 bases). The CDR3 loop spans 14 amino acids. Trimming took 3 bases from V and 10 from J, leaving 16 bases between them. Germline values: CDR1 MGHRA, CDR2 YSYEKL. The CDR3 DNA is TGCGCCAGCAGCCAGGTTCCGGGACTTTACGAGCAGTTCTTC. Its protein product is CASSQVPGLYEQFF.

The chain uses TRBV5-1 and TRBJ1-5; 11 bases align to TRBD1. V shed 4 bases and J 6 bases; nucleotides not matched to a gene: 6. Germline loops: CDR1 SGHRS, CDR2 YFSETQ. The CDR3 extends over 15 amino acids. CDR3 sequence (DNA): TGCGCCAGCAGCATTGGACAGGGGGCGGGTCAGCCCCAGCATTTT. Translated: CASSIGQGAGQPQHF.

This chain uses TRBV11-2 with TRBJ2-3; TRBD2 agrees at 9 bases. The CDR3 extends over 17 amino acids. After removal of 5 bases from V and 5 bases from J, the junction contained 14 bases not matched to a gene. Germline V gene lookup returns CDR1 SGHAT and CDR2 FQNNGV. The CDR3 sequence is CASSNQGAGGILDTQYF. The DNA for the CDR3 is TGTGCCAGCAGCAACCAAGGGGCGGGGGGGATATTAGATACGCAGTATTTT.

CDR3 DNA: TGTGCCAGTAGTATATCAAATCAGCCCCAGCATTTT. Protein sequence: CASSISNQPQHF. This chain joins TRBV19 and TRBJ1-5; no definite D call. This CDR3 is built from 12 residues. Germline CDR1 reads LNHDA; CDR2 reads SQIVND (reference sequence). V was clipped by 2 bases and J by 4 bases, with 3 bases between them.

The V gene is TRBV30, the J gene TRBJ2-3; 7 nucleotides match TRBD1. There are 14 residues in the CDR3. CDR1 is GTSNPN and CDR2 is SVGIG in the germline V gene (reference sequence). Germline trimming cut 3 bases from V and 2 bases from J; bases unmatched to any gene: 5. DNA of the CDR3: TGTGCCTGGAGCGAGGGACAGCCCACAGATACGCAGTATTTT. Translation: CAWSEGQPTDTQYF.

The V gene is TRBV19, the J gene TRBJ2-1; 11 positions agree with TRBD2. V shed 2 bases and J 5 bases; nucleotides not matched to a gene: 5. The CDR3 extends over 16 amino acids. Per germline, CDR1 LNHDA and CDR2 SQIVND (reference sequence). In nucleotides, the CDR3 is TGTGCCAGTAGTATAAACGCGGGACTAGCGGACAATGAGCAGTTCTTC. Translated, it gives CASSINAGLADNEQFF.

The rearrangement uses TRBV7-3 and TRBJ2-1; 7 bases match TRBD1. V lost 8 bases to trimming and J lost 10 bases; unmatched junction nucleotides: 11. The CDR3 spans 13 residues. Germline V gene lookup returns CDR1 SGHTA and CDR2 FQGTGA. The CDR3 DNA follows: TGTGCCAGCTCTAGCCAGGGGGACGGGGAGCAGTTCTTC. Protein: CASSSQGDGEQFF.

A note on this clone: Other DNA variants within this sample encode the same CDR3. The chain recombines TRBV11-2 with TRBJ2-5; 11 bases match TRBD2. V lost 5 bases and J lost 3; bases outside the gene matches: 2. This CDR3 comprises 14 residues. Germline-derived CDR1 and CDR2 are SGHAT and FQNNGV. DNA for the CDR3: TGTGCCAGCAGCCGACTAGCGGGAAAAGAGACCCAGTACTTC. Translated: CASSRLAGKETQYF.

The chain carries TRBV19 and TRBJ2-1, with D tentatively TRBD2 (6 bases). Trimming cost V 5 bases and J 5 bases, with 16 bases left between them. Germline loops: CDR1 LNHDA, CDR2 SQIVND (reference sequence). This CDR3 comprises 15 residues. The DNA for the CDR3 is TGTGCCAGTAGTTACCCTAGGGGACTCGACAATGAGCAGTTCTTC. Its protein is CASSYPRGLDNEQFF.

This chain links TRBV5-1 with TRBJ2-7; the match to TRBD1 covers 8 bases. The CDR3 covers 16 residues. Germline CDR1 and CDR2: SGHRS and YFSETQ. V was clipped by 4 bases and J by 4 bases; unmatched bases: 13. CDR3 protein: CASSRGQGPLAYEQYF. The CDR3 DNA follows: TGCGCCAGCAGCAGAGGACAGGGTCCGCTGGCTTACGAGCAGTACTTC. The full variable domain, its missing parts supplied by reference TRBV5-1 and TRBJ2-7, is KAGVTQTPRYLIKTRGQQVTLSCSPISGHRSVSWYQQTPGQGLQFLFEYFSETQRNKGNFPGRFSGRQFSNSRSEMNVSTLELGDSALYLCASSRGQGPLAYEQYFGPGTRLTVT.

V usage is TRBV5-4 and J usage is TRBJ1-2; 8 bases match TRBD1. Trimming cost V 0 bases and J 7 bases; bases outside gene matches: 2. The CDR3 contains 13 residues. Germline CDR1 reads SGHNT; CDR2 reads YYREEE (reference sequence). Here the CDR3 DNA reads TGTGCCAGCAGCTTGGACAGGGGGGTTGGCTACACCTTC. This encodes CASSLDRGVGYTF.

The chain employs TRBV10-1 and TRBJ2-3, with D possibly TRBD1 on 5 matching bases. Per germline, CDR1 WNHNN and CDR2 SYGVQD (reference sequence). This CDR3 has 15 residues. V was trimmed by 4 bases and J by 5 bases, leaving 16 bases between them. The CDR3 sequence is CASSGDRVGRDTQYF. The CDR3, as DNA: TGCGCCAGCAGTGGCGACAGAGTAGGGCGAGATACGCAGTATTTT.

This clone was seen once. The chain has TRBV6-1 and TRBJ1-1; D may be TRBD1 (5 bases). Germline CDR1 is MNHNS and CDR2 is SASEGT. Trimming left V 5 bases short and J 4 bases short, with 14 bases between. CDR3 size: 14 residues. The chain's CDR3 is CASSKVGVGTEAFF. CDR3 in DNA: TGTGCCAGCAGTAAAGTAGGGGTGGGCACTGAAGCTTTCTTT.

This clone turned up a few times. The V and J genes are TRBV7-9 and TRBJ1-2; tentatively, D is TRBD1 (6 bases). V dropped 6 bases and J dropped 3 bases, with 8 bases sitting between them. The CDR3 runs 12 residues. The germline CDR1 and CDR2 sequences are SEHNR and FQNEAQ (reference sequence). The CDR3 region has the DNA TGTGCCAGCAGGAACAGGGACTATGGCTACACCTTC. It translates to CASRNRDYGYTF.

The V gene is TRBV30, the J gene TRBJ1-1, with 7 nucleotides matching TRBD1. Germline trimming cut 5 bases from V and 1 base from J; bases unmatched to any gene: 16. The CDR3 spans 17 residues. Germline V gene sequence: CDR1 GTSNPN, CDR2 SVGIG (reference sequence). The CDR3 loop reads CAWQRRQGSEKNTEAFF. The DNA for the CDR3 is TGTGCCTGGCAACGTCGACAGGGTTCAGAAAAGAACACTGAAGCTTTCTTT.

This chain connects TRBV27 to TRBJ2-4, with a possible D match to TRBD1 (6 bases). Germline CDR1 and CDR2: MNHEY and SMNVEV (reference sequence). V lost 5 bases and J lost 8, with 16 bases in between. This CDR3 spans 14 amino acids. The CDR3 coding sequence is TGTGCCAGCAGTCCAGTCGCAGGGGCAGACATTCAGTACTTC. Its protein is CASSPVAGADIQYF.